These 24 T cell receptor beta chains were sequenced from one sample in a study of immune cell composition in non-small cell lung cancer. The assay was immunoSEQ multiplex PCR, and TCRdb's table has in-frame clones only and misses some. The sample records about 4,000 clones, about three quarters being singletons. Normal lung was sampled as far from the tumour as possible, at least 3 cm. Sequenced sample: non-adjacent lung tissue. Every receptor here comes from a human donor with non-small cell lung cancer.

This clone was detected only a few times. The chain is built from TRBV14 and TRBJ1-1; D may be TRBD1 (5 bases). Germline CDR1 reads SGHDN; CDR2 reads FVKESK. The CDR3 extends over 13 amino acids. With 4 bases removed from V and 6 bases from J, the gap between germline ends came to 12 bases. The CDR3 sequence is CASSPTQGAEAFF. CDR3 nucleotides: TGTGCCAGCAGCCCCACCCAGGGCGCTGAAGCTTTCTTT.

In this sample, this clone turned up once. The V and J genes are TRBV15 and TRBJ1-2; D ambiguous. V dropped 0 bases and J dropped 4 bases, with 6 bases sitting between them. This CDR3 comprises 13 residues. The germline CDR1 and CDR2 sequences are LNHNV and YYDKDF (reference sequence). CDR3 coding DNA: TGTGCCACCAGCAGAGAGAACACCTATGGCTACACCTTC. This codes for CATSRENTYGYTF.

This clone was seen a single time. The chain joins TRBV7-2 to TRBJ2-5; a weak D match, TRBD1 (5 bases). Trimming pared 5 bases from V and 4 bases from J, leaving 17 bases between. The CDR3 sequence is 15 residues long. From germline, CDR1 is SGHTA and CDR2 FQGNSA. The CDR3 coding sequence is TGTGCCAGCAGCCAAAGGTCTGGGGCAGGAGAGACCCAGTACTTC. Translating it yields CASSQRSGAGETQYF.

The rearrangement joins TRBV28 to TRBJ2-1; 13 bases align to TRBD2. Germline CDR1 and CDR2: MDHEN and SYDVKM. The CDR3 covers 16 residues. The ends lost 2 bases at V and 4 bases at J; junction bases unmatched: 2. DNA for the CDR3: TGTGCCAGCAGTTTACTGGGACTAGCGGGGTACAATGAGCAGTTCTTC. Its translation is CASSLLGLAGYNEQFF.

The V call is TRBV10-1, the J call TRBJ2-3, with 10 bases lining up with TRBD2. The germline V gene encodes CDR1 WNHNN and CDR2 SYGVQD (reference sequence). The V gene end was trimmed by 6 bases and the J gene end by 3 bases; junction bases not matched to a gene: 9. CDR3 size: 16 residues. Here the CDR3 DNA reads TGCGCCAGCAGCCGGGGGCTAGCGGGAGTAACAGATACGCAGTATTTT. Protein product: CASSRGLAGVTDTQYF.

The V call is TRBV19, the J call TRBJ1-2, with 7 positions matching TRBD1. This CDR3 spans 15 amino acids. Trimming removed 6 bases from V and 5 bases from J; junction bases left unmatched: 12. Germline-derived CDR1 and CDR2 are LNHDA and SQIVND (reference sequence). The CDR3 loop reads CASSMTRGQKYGYTF. The CDR3 DNA follows: TGTGCCAGTAGCATGACGCGGGGACAGAAGTATGGCTACACCTTC.

J is TRBJ2-1 and V is TRBV29-1; D is possibly TRBD1 (5 bases). From germline, CDR1 is SQVTM and CDR2 ANQGSEA. This CDR3 has 12 residues. V lost 6 bases and J 4 bases, leaving 10 bases between the germline ends. The CDR3 reads CSVLQGYNEQFF. As DNA, the CDR3 is TGCAGCGTACTTCAGGGATACAATGAGCAGTTCTTC.

V gene TRBV19 combines with J gene TRBJ1-1; TRBD1 might be the D (5 bases). Deletions cut 5 bases from V and 1 base from J, with 20 bases between. Germline loops: CDR1 LNHDA, CDR2 SQIVND (reference sequence). This CDR3 has 17 residues. Here the CDR3 reads CASSFRRVGAENTEAFF. CDR3 DNA: TGTGCCAGTAGTTTTCGTCGAGTTGGGGCGGAGAACACTGAAGCTTTCTTT.

This chain connects TRBV5-4 to TRBJ2-1; perhaps TRBD2 as D (7 bases). Germline CDR1 SGHNT, CDR2 YYREEE (reference sequence). The germline V and J ends were trimmed by 1 base and 2 bases, with 19 bases remaining between them. CDR3 length: 18 residues. The CDR3 nucleotides are TGTGCCAGCAGCTTGCCGGATTCGAGGGGGGGACCCTACAATGAGCAGTTCTTC. Protein sequence: CASSLPDSRGGPYNEQFF. The variable domain in full, with the rest retrieved from reference TRBV5-4 and TRBJ2-1, is ETGVTQSPTHLIKTRGQQVTLRCSSQSGHNTVSWYQQALGQGPQFIFQYYREEENGRGNFPPRFSGLQFPNYSSELNVNALELDDSALYLCASSLPDSRGGPYNEQFFGPGTRLTVL.

The V call is TRBV10-1, the J call TRBJ1-4; D is ambiguous. V dropped 7 bases and J dropped 4 bases, with 16 bases sitting between them. From germline, CDR1 is WNHNN and CDR2 SYGVQD (reference sequence). This CDR3 has 15 residues. CDR3 amino acids: CASTIVGLFNEKLFF. The CDR3 DNA is TGCGCCAGCACTATAGTCGGGTTATTTAATGAAAAACTGTTTTTT.

The chain recombines TRBV6-5 with TRBJ2-7; 9 nucleotides agree with TRBD1. Trimming took 6 bases from V and 4 from J; bases not matched to a gene: 10. CDR1 and CDR2 from the germline V gene are MNHEY and SVGAGI. This CDR3 has 15 residues. Written as DNA, the CDR3 is TGTGCCAGCAGCCAAAAGGGACAGGGCCATTACGAGCAGTACTTC. As protein: CASSQKGQGHYEQYF.

By proportion, this clone is large. V and J are TRBV28 and TRBJ1-6, with 7 bases matching TRBD1. The CDR3 sequence is 15 residues long. Trimming took 6 bases from V and 7 from J; bases not matched to a gene: 9. Germline V gene data show CDR1 as MDHEN and CDR2 as SYDVKM. CDR3 coding DNA: TGTGCCAGCAGGACAAGACAGGGTCTAAATTCACCCCTCCACTTT. Protein product: CASRTRQGLNSPLHF.

Turning to this clone: The sample has other DNA sequences that encode this CDR3 too. V usage is TRBV7-9 and J usage is TRBJ2-7; maybe TRBD2 (5 bases). V was cut by 5 bases and J by 2 bases, with 13 bases left in between. The CDR3 covers 14 residues. CDR1 and CDR2 from the germline V gene are SEHNR and FQNEAQ (reference sequence). The CDR3 DNA reads as TGTGCCAGCAGCCTTGCGGGTGTCGCCTACGAGCAGTACTTC. Translated, it gives CASSLAGVAYEQYF.

In this sample, this clone turned up a few times. This rearrangement joins TRBV19 to TRBJ2-1; 15 bases are a match to TRBD2. CDR1 and CDR2 from the germline V gene are LNHDA and SQIVND (reference sequence). The length of the CDR3 is 23 residues. Germline trimming cut 3 bases from V and 0 bases from J; bases unmatched to any gene: 18. The CDR3 coding sequence is TGTGCCAGTAGTATGGACGGGACTAGCGGGAGGATAGCATTTAAGAGCTCCTACAATGAGCAGTTCTTC. Residues: CASSMDGTSGRIAFKSSYNEQFF.

The chain recombines TRBV5-1 with TRBJ2-7; 7 nucleotides line up with TRBD1. V lost 2 bases to trimming and J lost 2 bases; unmatched junction nucleotides: 7. CDR3 length: 15 residues. CDR1 and CDR2 from the germline V gene are SGHRS and YFSETQ. CDR3 loop: CASSFAGGDTYEQYF. DNA of the CDR3: TGCGCCAGCAGCTTCGCAGGGGGTGACACCTACGAGCAGTACTTC.

This clone was seen once. This chain joins TRBV5-6 and TRBJ2-7, with D uncertain. The CDR3 length is 15 residues. With 4 bases removed from V and 0 bases from J, the gap between germline ends came to 14 bases. Germline assignment: CDR1 SGHDT and CDR2 YYEEEE. CDR3: CASSPEQAYSYEQYF. The DNA of the CDR3 is TGTGCCAGCAGCCCTGAGCAAGCATACTCCTACGAGCAGTACTTC. The full variable domain, completed using reference TRBV5-6 and TRBJ2-7, is DAGVTQSPTHLIKTRGQQVTLRCSPKSGHDTVSWYQQALGQGPQFIFQYYEEEERQRGNFPDRFSGHQFPNYSSELNVNALLLGDSALYLCASSPEQAYSYEQYFGPGTRLTVT.

The chain recombines TRBV28 with TRBJ2-3, with 8 bases identical to TRBD2. The J segment lost 3 bases and the V segment lost 3 bases, leaving 2 bases of the junction unmatched. CDR3 size: 14 residues. Germline V CDR1 and CDR2: MDHEN, SYDVKM. The CDR3, as DNA: TGTGCCAGCAGTTTTGTAGCGGGAACAGATACGCAGTATTTT. Translated: CASSFVAGTDTQYF. Full variable domain (remainder filled in from reference TRBV28 and TRBJ2-3): DVKVTQSSRYLVKRTGEKVFLECVQDMDHENMFWYRQDPGLGLRLIYFSYDVKMKEKGDIPEGYSVSREKKERFSLILESASTNQTSMYLCASSFVAGTDTQYFGPGTRLTVL.

This sequence joins TRBV5-1 and TRBJ2-5; unclear D gene. The germline V gene encodes CDR1 SGHRS and CDR2 YFSETQ. This CDR3 region has 14 residues. V was clipped by 0 bases and J by 2 bases, with 8 bases between them. CDR3: CASSLVATQETQYF. In DNA, the CDR3 is TGCGCCAGCAGCTTGGTAGCCACACAAGAGACCCAGTACTTC.

On this clone: The sample holds other DNA sequences that translate to the same CDR3. The chain carries TRBV20-1 and TRBJ2-5; D call uncertain. Germline loops: CDR1 DFQATT, CDR2 SNEGSKA (reference sequence). CDR3 size: 11 residues. Trimming stripped 6 bases from V and 2 bases from J, with 7 bases between. The CDR3: CSARPQETQYF. The CDR3 DNA follows: TGCAGTGCGCGTCCGCAAGAGACCCAGTACTTC.

V gene TRBV11-2 combines with J gene TRBJ1-2; 10 bases are a match to TRBD1. CDR1 is SGHAT and CDR2 is FQNNGV in the germline V gene. J gave up 5 bases and V 3 bases, and 12 bases lay outside the gene matches. The CDR3 loop spans 17 amino acids. CDR3 loop: CASSFPRATGGRYGYTF. In DNA, the CDR3 is TGTGCCAGCAGCTTCCCCCGCGCGACAGGGGGCCGGTATGGCTACACCTTC.

The sample holds a few counts of this clone. The V and J genes are TRBV5-4 and TRBJ1-2; D gene uncertain. Germline lookup yields CDR1 SGHNT and CDR2 YYREEE (reference sequence). The ends were cut back, 3 bases at V and 0 bases at J, with 12 bases in the middle. The CDR3 consists of 15 residues. The CDR3 protein is CASSSQAQTNYGYTF. The CDR3 DNA sequence: TGTGCCAGCAGCTCTCAGGCACAGACTAACTATGGCTACACCTTC.

The chain links TRBV11-2 to TRBJ1-1; weak D call: TRBD1 (6 bases). Trimming pared 7 bases from V and 11 bases from J, leaving 17 bases between. Per germline, CDR1 SGHAT and CDR2 FQNNGV. This CDR3 has 12 amino acids. The CDR3 coding sequence is TGTGCCAGCAAAGACGGAAAGGGGGTGGCTTTCTTT. Its translation: CASKDGKGVAFF.

The table lists this clone with a few counts. The chain recombines TRBV5-6 with TRBJ1-1; possible D gene TRBD1, 5 bases. Per germline, CDR1 SGHDT and CDR2 YYEEEE. This CDR3 has 13 amino acids. The V gene lost 1 base and the J gene lost 4 bases, with 8 bases spanning the gap. CDR3 amino acids: CASSLWGPTEAFF. The CDR3 region has the DNA TGTGCCAGCAGCTTGTGGGGCCCCACTGAAGCTTTCTTT. Complete variable domain (other parts from reference TRBV5-6 and TRBJ1-1): DAGVTQSPTHLIKTRGQQVTLRCSPKSGHDTVSWYQQALGQGPQFIFQYYEEEERQRGNFPDRFSGHQFPNYSSELNVNALLLGDSALYLCASSLWGPTEAFFGQGTRLTVV.

The chain joins TRBV6-6 to TRBJ1-6; 11 bases are shared with TRBD1. V lost 0 bases and J lost 10; bases outside the gene matches: 2. The V gene's germline CDR1 is MNHNY and CDR2 SVGAGI (reference sequence). The length of the CDR3 is 15 residues. The CDR3 DNA sequence: TGTGCCAGCAGTTACTCAGGGACAGGGGGGTCACCCCTCCACTTT. This encodes CASSYSGTGGSPLHF.